These 32 T cell receptor beta chains share one sample of origin, sequenced in a study of PD-1 blockade in classical Hodgkin lymphoma. The protocol was immunoSEQ multiplex PCR, while the TCRdb copy is restricted to in-frame clones and leaves out a portion. The table records tens of thousands of clones, about 80% of them present only once. Indicated time point: cycle 4 day 1 (C4D1), after five to seven weeks of nivolumab. After autologous stem cell transplantation all patients relapsed, and prior brentuximab vedotin exposure differed between cohorts. The source was peripheral blood mononuclear cells (PBMCs), collected before the fourth cycle of nivolumab. The receptors here all came from a human donor with classical Hodgkin lymphoma.

The chain combines TRBV2 with TRBJ2-7; tentatively, D is TRBD2 (5 bases). Germline assignment: CDR1 SNHLY and CDR2 FYNNEI. This CDR3 has 13 amino acids. Trimming took 8 bases from V and 5 from J, leaving 16 bases between them. In DNA form, the CDR3 reads TGTGCCAGCCGGGGAGAAACTACGGACGAGCAGTACTTC. Its protein is CASRGETTDEQYF.

This rearrangement joins TRBV4-1 to TRBJ2-3; weak D call: TRBD2 (6 bases). This CDR3 is built from 17 residues. V was cut by 2 bases and J by 3 bases, with 18 bases left in between. CDR1 and CDR2 (germline): MGHRA, YSYEKL. In DNA form, the CDR3 reads TGCGCCAGCAGCCAAATGCGGCTAGCGACTATTACAGATACGCAGTATTTT. It codes for CASSQMRLATITDTQYF.

This clone was recorded only once. The chain combines TRBV28 with TRBJ1-3; 7 bases agree with TRBD1. The germline CDR1 and CDR2 sequences are MDHEN and SYDVKM. J lost 0 bases, V lost 7 bases, and 6 bases had no gene match. This CDR3 contains 15 residues. The CDR3 spells CASTPGGVSGNTIYF. The CDR3 region has the DNA TGTGCCAGCACCCCAGGGGGAGTCTCTGGAAACACCATATATTTT.

In nucleotides, the CDR3 is TGTGCCAGCAGCTCCTACGGGACAGAAGTCTCTGGGGCCAACGTCCTGACTTTC. The encoded protein is CASSSYGTEVSGANVLTF. V usage is TRBV7-6 and J usage is TRBJ2-6; 7 nucleotides agree with TRBD1. The CDR3 runs to 18 residues. CDR1 is SGHVS and CDR2 is FNYEAQ in the germline V gene. J gave up 0 bases and V 4 bases, and 9 bases lay outside the gene matches.

The chain employs TRBV5-1 and TRBJ1-1; D is possibly TRBD1 (6 bases). CDR1 and CDR2 from the germline V gene are SGHRS and YFSETQ. V was trimmed by 0 bases and J by 1 base, leaving 10 bases between them. The CDR3 is 15 residues long. CDR3 DNA: TGCGCCAGCAGCTTGGGACAGGTGGGGAACACTGAAGCTTTCTTT. This codes for CASSLGQVGNTEAFF.

The chain recombines TRBV27 with TRBJ2-5; possibly TRBD1 or TRBD2 for D (5 bases each). Germline values: CDR1 MNHEY, CDR2 SMNVEV (reference sequence). The CDR3 extends over 15 amino acids. Between the trimmed V and J ends, which lost 0 bases and 0 bases, there was a span of 8 bases. This chain's CDR3 is CASSLSRGYQETQYF. CDR3 coding DNA: TGTGCCAGCAGTTTATCTCGGGGCTACCAAGAGACCCAGTACTTC.

V usage is TRBV18 and J usage is TRBJ1-5, with 10 positions matching TRBD1. Germline V CDR1 and CDR2: KGHSH, LQKENI. With 4 bases clipped from V and 6 bases from J, the junction kept 18 bases outside the gene matches. The CDR3 is 19 amino acids. The chain's CDR3 is CASSQIPSGQGVLAQPQHF. DNA for the CDR3: TGTGCCAGCTCACAAATCCCGTCCGGACAGGGGGTCCTGGCTCAGCCCCAGCATTTT.

This chain links TRBV9 with TRBJ2-1, with no clear D. This CDR3 is built from 14 residues. V lost 0 bases, J lost 5 bases, and 9 bases lay in between. Per germline, CDR1 SGDLS and CDR2 YYNGEE. The CDR3 sequence is CASSVAREDNEQFF. DNA of the CDR3: TGTGCCAGCAGCGTAGCTCGAGAGGACAATGAGCAGTTCTTC.

This rearrangement joins TRBV5-4 to TRBJ2-3; 11 bases are a match to TRBD1. Germline CDR1 SGHNT, CDR2 YYREEE (reference sequence). V shed 4 bases, J shed 7 bases, and the junction held 8 bases outside the gene matches. The CDR3 sequence is 15 residues long. The CDR3 region has the DNA TGTGCCAGCAGCCTCCGGACAGGGGGCTGGAATACGCAGTATTTT. As protein: CASSLRTGGWNTQYF.

J is TRBJ2-4 and V is TRBV6-1, with D maybe TRBD1 (5 bases). CDR1 and CDR2 from the germline V gene are MNHNS and SASEGT. Trimming removed 1 base at V and 2 bases at J, with 12 bases between. The CDR3 totals 16 residues. The CDR3 sequence is CASSEVVGAPKNIQYF. The CDR3 DNA follows: TGTGCCAGCAGTGAAGTTGTAGGGGCCCCCAAAAACATTCAGTACTTC.

This sequence joins TRBV18 and TRBJ2-1, with 10 bases identical to TRBD2. Germline lookup yields CDR1 KGHSH and CDR2 LQKENI. J lost 7 bases, V lost 0 bases, and 3 bases had no gene match. CDR3 length: 15 residues. CDR3 bases: TGTGCCAGCTCACCACCCGCTAGCGGGAGTAATGAGCAGTTCTTC. It yields the protein CASSPPASGSNEQFF.

The V and J genes are TRBV28 and TRBJ2-7, with 7 bases that match TRBD1. V lost 6 bases to trimming and J lost 4 bases; unmatched junction nucleotides: 6. The length of the CDR3 is 13 residues. Per the germline V gene, CDR1 is MDHEN and CDR2 is SYDVKM. Written as DNA, the CDR3 is TGTGCCAGCAGCCACCCGACAGGGTACGAGCAGTACTTC. The encoded protein is CASSHPTGYEQYF.

The chain couples TRBV7-3 to TRBJ2-2, with 9 bases fitting TRBD2. The CDR3 has 15 residues. CDR1 SGHTA and CDR2 FQGTGA come from the germline V gene. J was trimmed by 4 bases and V by 1 base; bases with no gene match: 1. The CDR3 nucleotides are TGTGCCAGCAGCTTAAATAGCGGGGGCACCGGGGAGCTGTTTTTT. Its translation is CASSLNSGGTGELFF.

Note on this clone: The sample contains more than one DNA sequence encoding this CDR3. The chain has TRBV27 and TRBJ2-2, with D hard to call. The V gene lost 6 bases and the J gene lost 5 bases, with 7 bases spanning the gap. The V gene's germline CDR1 is MNHEY and CDR2 SMNVEV (reference sequence). The CDR3 is made up of 12 amino acids. DNA for the CDR3: TGTGCCAGCAGGGGCCGGACCGGGGAGCTGTTTTTT. Translation: CASRGRTGELFF.

This clone was detected a few times. This chain uses TRBV6-1 with TRBJ1-4; D might be TRBD1 (5 bases). Germline V lookup: CDR1 MNHNS, CDR2 SASEGT. V lost 3 bases and J 5 bases, leaving 13 bases between the germline ends. There are 15 residues in the CDR3. This CDR3 reads CASSEGTRLNEKLFF. CDR3 in DNA: TGTGCCAGCAGTGAGGGGACCCGGCTCAATGAAAAACTGTTTTTT.

The chain carries TRBV5-6 and TRBJ2-3, with 11 nucleotides matching TRBD2. The CDR3 extends over 16 amino acids. V trimming: 3 bases; J trimming: 4 bases; junction bases outside the gene matches: 7. CDR1 and CDR2 from the germline V gene are SGHDT and YYEEEE. The CDR3 region is CASSWGLAAGADTQYF. The DNA for the CDR3 is TGTGCCAGCAGCTGGGGACTAGCGGCGGGGGCAGATACGCAGTATTTT.

This clone showed up just a few times. This sample includes further DNA sequences coding for the same CDR3. V is TRBV9 and J is TRBJ1-2, with D possibly TRBD1 on 6 matching bases. Trimming left V 0 bases short and J 8 bases short, with 14 bases between. This CDR3 region has 14 residues. Germline V gene sequence: CDR1 SGDLS, CDR2 YYNGEE. CDR3 sequence reads: CASSVVPGEGGYTF. CDR3 nucleotide sequence: TGTGCCAGCAGCGTAGTACCAGGGGAAGGCGGCTACACCTTC.

This clone was seen once. The chain joins TRBV6-6 to TRBJ1-1; TRBD1 might be the D (5 bases). V dropped 5 bases and J dropped 4 bases, with 14 bases sitting between them. CDR1 is MNHNY, CDR2 SVGAGI, per germline (reference sequence). The CDR3 spans 14 residues. The CDR3 bases are TGTGCCAGCAGTAAAGCCCGGGGGAGCACTGAAGCTTTCTTT. Its protein is CASSKARGSTEAFF.

V is TRBV5-6 and J is TRBJ2-6; D is ambiguous. CDR1 is SGHDT and CDR2 is YYEEEE in the germline V gene. The length of the CDR3 is 18 residues. Trimming removed 0 bases at V and 1 base at J, with 14 bases between. CDR3 in DNA: TGTGCCAGCAGCTTGGGAGAGGTGAGGCGTTCTGGGGCCAACGTCCTGACTTTC. Translation: CASSLGEVRRSGANVLTF.

This chain links TRBV27 with TRBJ2-5; a weak D match, TRBD2 (6 bases). V lost 7 bases and J 7 bases, leaving 22 bases between the germline ends. CDR1 is MNHEY and CDR2 is SMNVEV in the germline V gene (reference sequence). The CDR3 extends over 15 amino acids. The CDR3 protein is CASTPAAGRGGTQYF. DNA of the CDR3: TGTGCCAGCACTCCCGCGGCGGGGCGGGGTGGGACCCAGTACTTC.

The rearrangement links TRBV19 to TRBJ1-1; possibly TRBD1 for D (5 bases). Germline-derived CDR1 and CDR2 are LNHDA and SQIVND (reference sequence). CDR3 size: 14 residues. The germline V and J ends were trimmed by 4 bases and 0 bases, with 9 bases remaining between them. The CDR3 region is CASSRTILNTEAFF. The CDR3 coding sequence is TGTGCCAGTAGTAGGACAATCCTGAACACTGAAGCTTTCTTT.

The chain recombines TRBV5-5 with TRBJ2-7, with D tentatively TRBD1 (6 bases). The CDR3 is made up of 15 amino acids. Trimming took 3 bases from V and 2 from J, leaving 15 bases between them. CDR1 and CDR2 from the germline V gene are SGHKS and YYEKEE (reference sequence). In DNA, the CDR3 is TGTGCCAGCAGCTCCACCGGGACACTCACCTACGAGCAGTACTTC. Its protein is CASSSTGTLTYEQYF.

The chain uses TRBV10-2 and TRBJ2-5; unclear D gene. The CDR3 has 12 amino acids. From germline, CDR1 is WSHSY and CDR2 SAAADI. V was clipped by 4 bases and J by 5 bases, with 8 bases between them. The CDR3 DNA reads as TGCGCCAGCAGTGGACCAAGCGAGACCCAGTACTTC. Translated, it gives CASSGPSETQYF.

A single count supports this clone. V usage is TRBV7-3 and J usage is TRBJ1-3, with 7 bases that match TRBD1. The CDR3 covers 17 residues. Trimming took 5 bases from V and 0 from J; bases not matched to a gene: 10. Germline V gene lookup returns CDR1 SGHTA and CDR2 FQGTGA. CDR3 DNA: TGTGCCAGCAGCGCTTCCGGGACAGCCTTCTCTGGAAACACCATATATTTT. Translated, it gives CASSASGTAFSGNTIYF.

V is TRBV28 and J is TRBJ2-2; TRBD1 aligns across 8 bases. The germline V gene has CDR1 MDHEN and CDR2 SYDVKM. This CDR3 is built from 15 residues. With V trimmed by 6 bases and J by 1 base, 4 bases remained unmatched. CDR3 bases: TGTGCCAGCAGACCACAGGGGGGGAACACCGGGGAGCTGTTTTTT. Translated, it gives CASRPQGGNTGELFF.

The chain is built from TRBV5-1 and TRBJ1-2; a possible D gene is TRBD1 (6 bases). The CDR3 loop spans 14 amino acids. CDR1 and CDR2 from the germline V gene are SGHRS and YFSETQ. Trimming took 0 bases from V and 6 from J, leaving 12 bases between them. CDR3 DNA: TGCGCCAGCAGCTTGGCCCAGGGGCGGGATGGCTACACCTTC. Its protein is CASSLAQGRDGYTF.

The V gene is TRBV6-1, the J gene TRBJ1-5, with D uncertain. Trimming cost V 4 bases and J 0 bases, with 7 bases left between them. The CDR3 sequence is 14 residues long. The V gene's germline CDR1 is MNHNS and CDR2 SASEGT. The CDR3 DNA sequence: TGTGCCAGCAGTGTAGTGATTAGCAATCAGCCCCAGCATTTT. It encodes CASSVVISNQPQHF.

DNA of the CDR3: TGTGCCAGTAGTGCCCTAAAGGACGGATTGTATCATTTT. Translated: CASSALKDGLYHF. The genes are TRBV19 and TRBJ1-5; D gene unclear. CDR1 and CDR2 (germline): LNHDA, SQIVND (reference sequence). CDR3 size: 13 residues. V dropped 5 bases and J dropped 16 bases, with 21 bases sitting between them. The full variable domain, with the rest looked up from reference TRBV19 and TRBJ1-5, is DGGITQSPKYLFRKEGQNVTLSCEQNLNHDAMYWYRQDPGQGLRLIYYSQIVNDFQKGDIAEGYSVSREKKESFPLTVTSAQKNPTAFYLCASSALKDGLYHFGDGTRLSIL.

V and J are TRBV30 and TRBJ2-3; D perhaps matches TRBD2 (6 bases). Germline CDR1 is GTSNPN and CDR2 is SVGIG (reference sequence). There are 17 residues in the CDR3. Trimming removed 3 bases from V and 3 bases from J, with 22 bases in between. The CDR3 spells CAWRGGFGQWGTDTQYF. The CDR3 DNA reads as TGTGCCTGGAGGGGGGGATTTGGACAATGGGGAACAGATACGCAGTATTTT.

The V and J genes are TRBV5-1 and TRBJ1-4, with 10 nucleotides matching TRBD1. Unmatched junction bases numbered 8, after V lost 5 bases and J lost 7 bases. Germline values: CDR1 SGHRS, CDR2 YFSETQ. The length of the CDR3 is 15 residues. CDR3 amino acids: CASSFGGTGVEKLFF. In nucleotides, the CDR3 is TGCGCCAGCAGTTTTGGTGGGACAGGGGTTGAAAAACTGTTTTTT.

J is TRBJ2-3 and V is TRBV30; no definite D call. Trimming stripped 0 bases from V and 0 bases from J, with 7 bases between. This CDR3 is 14 amino acids long. Germline V gene lookup returns CDR1 GTSNPN and CDR2 SVGIG (reference sequence). The CDR3 DNA reads TGTGCCTGGAGTGTAACGGCTAGCACAGATACGCAGTATTTT. It is translated as CAWSVTASTDTQYF. Drawing the rest from reference TRBV30 and TRBJ2-3, the complete variable domain is SQTIHQWPATLVQPVGSPLSLECTVEGTSNPNLYWYRQAAGRGLQLLFYSVGIGQISSEVPQNLSASRPQDRQFILSSKKLLLSDSGFYLCAWSVTASTDTQYFGPGTRLTVL.

The CDR3 nucleotides are TGCGCCAGCAGCTTGGTGGCCGGGGGACCCTCACCCCTCCACTTT. Translation gives CASSLVAGGPSPLHF. The V and J genes are TRBV5-1 and TRBJ1-6; a possible D gene is TRBD1 (5 bases). Germline V gene data show CDR1 as SGHRS and CDR2 as YFSETQ. The length of the CDR3 is 15 residues. Trimming stripped 0 bases from V and 10 bases from J, with 14 bases between. The full variable domain, rest sourced from reference TRBV5-1 and TRBJ1-6, is KAGVTQTPRYLIKTRGQQVTLSCSPISGHRSVSWYQQTPGQGLQFLFEYFSETQRNKGNFPGRFSGRQFSNSRSEMNVSTLELGDSALYLCASSLVAGGPSPLHFGNGTRLTVT.